A selection of T cell receptor beta chains follows, all from one sample in a study of blood T cell repertoires in COVID-19. Method: immunoSEQ multiplex PCR; TCRdb's copy keeps in-frame clones and lacks some. Of about 240,000 clones in the sample, roughly 80% were seen once. The sequencing input was peripheral blood. These receptors were taken from a woman younger than 35 with acute or convalescent COVID-19. Both conserved end residues are part of each CDR3. D genes are given only for firm matches. Clone size is not always given. Where it is, it says once, few, many or a class for expanded clones.

J,D,size,V,CDR3,DNA
TRBJ1-3,.,.,TRBV5-6,CASSLYRLANTIYF,TGTGCCAGCAGCTTGTACAGGCTGGCAAACACCATATATTTT
TRBJ1-4,TRBD1,.,TRBV5-1,CASSAGGTENEKLFF,TGCGCCAGCAGCGCGGGAGGGACAGAGAATGAAAAACTGTTTTTT
TRBJ2-7,TRBD1,.,TRBV7-3,CASSLRPGQGSYEQYF,TGTGCCAGCAGCTTACGTCCGGGACAGGGGTCCTACGAGCAGTACTTC
TRBJ1-2,.,.,TRBV29-1,CSVDQAGRNYGYTF,TGCAGCGTTGATCAGGCAGGGCGGAACTATGGCTACACCTTC
TRBJ2-3,TRBD2,.,TRBV4-3,CASSQDRSGRAVVDTQYF,TGCGCCAGCAGCCAAGATCGGAGCGGGAGGGCCGTAGTAGATACGCAGTATTTT
TRBJ2-2,.,.,TRBV4-1,CASSQVPGPMNTGELFF,TGCGCCAGCAGCCAAGTTCCAGGCCCGATGAACACCGGGGAGCTGTTTTTT
TRBJ2-3,TRBD2,once,TRBV6-6,CASTHPGLAGTDTQYF,TGTGCCAGCACCCACCCGGGGCTAGCGGGAACAGATACGCAGTATTTT
TRBJ2-7,TRBD2,.,TRBV11-2,CASSLETSGTYEQYF,TGTGCCAGCAGCTTAGAGACTAGCGGGACGTACGAGCAGTACTTC
TRBJ1-1,TRBD1,.,TRBV2,CASSEYPGGNTEAFF,TGTGCCAGCAGTGAATACCCAGGGGGCAACACTGAAGCTTTCTTT
TRBJ1-2,TRBD1,.,TRBV7-8,CASSLIPGTGYGYTF,TGTGCCAGCAGCTTAATCCCCGGGACAGGTTATGGCTACACCTTC
TRBJ2-7,.,.,TRBV12-3/TRBV12-4,CASSLRSYEQYF,TGTGCCAGCAGTTTGAGGTCCTACGAGCAGTACTTC
TRBJ2-1,.,once,TRBV5-8,CASSLESGDVQFF,TGTGCCAGCAGCTTGGAGTCGGGGGACGTACAGTTCTTC
TRBJ1-2,.,.,TRBV18,CASSPGHDGYTF,TGTGCCAGCTCACCGGGACACGATGGCTACACCTTC
TRBJ2-3,TRBD2,.,TRBV30,CAWNGGRTSPARGDTQYF,TGTGCCTGGAACGGAGGGAGGACTAGCCCAGCGCGGGGGGATACGCAGTATTTT
TRBJ2-3,.,.,TRBV20-1,CSARGSNTQYF,TGCAGTGCTAGAGGTTCTAATACGCAGTATTTT
TRBJ1-2,.,.,TRBV6-5,CASSLDRLYGYTF,TGTGCCAGCAGCTTAGACAGGCTCTATGGCTACACCTTC
TRBJ2-5,TRBD2,few,TRBV14,CASSLAGLAGVRGETQYF,TGTGCCAGCAGCCTCGCGGGGCTAGCGGGAGTCAGAGGAGAGACCCAGTACTTC
TRBJ2-7,TRBD2,.,TRBV7-2,CASSLLASVSGSSYEQYF,TGTGCCAGCAGCCTCTTGGCCTCGGTCAGCGGGAGCTCCTACGAGCAGTACTTC
TRBJ1-4,.,few,TRBV19,CASSKPLRAFNEKLFF,TGTGCCAGTAGTAAGCCCCTCAGGGCCTTTAATGAAAAACTGTTTTTT
TRBJ2-7,.,.,TRBV7-9,CASSLVPSYEQYF,TGTGCCAGCAGCTTAGTCCCTTCCTACGAGCAGTACTTC
TRBJ1-2,.,.,TRBV5-1,CASSLAGWTNYGYTF,TGCGCCAGCAGCTTGGCGGGGTGGACGAACTATGGCTACACCTTC
TRBJ2-3,TRBD2,.,TRBV15,CATSGTSGKKDTQYF,TGTGCCACCAGCGGGACTAGCGGGAAGAAAGATACGCAGTATTTT
TRBJ2-3,TRBD2,.,TRBV6-4,CASSEVAGNTDTQYF,TGTGCCAGCAGTGAGGTAGCGGGGAACACAGATACGCAGTATTTT
TRBJ2-2,TRBD2,.,TRBV7-3,CASSTAGDGELFF,TGTGCCAGCAGCACCGCGGGAGACGGGGAGCTGTTTTTT
TRBJ1-5,TRBD1,few,TRBV7-2,CASSLGQGVGQPQHF,TGTGCCAGCAGCTTAGGACAGGGGGTAGGTCAGCCCCAGCATTTT
TRBJ2-5,TRBD2,.,TRBV6-5,CASSYSGGSGKETQYF,TGTGCCAGCAGTTACTCGGGGGGTAGCGGGAAGGAGACCCAGTACTTC
TRBJ1-2,.,.,TRBV5-1,CASSLAPIGRGSYGYTF,TGCGCCAGCAGCTTGGCCCCGATCGGCAGGGGAAGCTATGGCTACACCTTC
TRBJ2-2,TRBD1,.,TRBV5-4,CASSIKTGGAVPGELFF,TGTGCCAGCAGCATAAAAACAGGGGGCGCGGTCCCCGGGGAGCTGTTTTTT
TRBJ1-4,.,.,TRBV28,CASSLQSKGVREKLFF,TGTGCCAGCAGTTTACAATCTAAGGGAGTTCGCGAAAAACTGTTTTTT
TRBJ1-2,.,.,TRBV6-5,CASSYSEGIGYGYTF,TGTGCCAGCAGTTACTCGGAGGGGATTGGCTATGGCTACACCTTC
TRBJ2-2,TRBD2,.,TRBV6-2/TRBV6-3,CASSYFGTSGRYGTGELFF,TGTGCCAGCAGTTACTTTGGGACTAGCGGGAGATATGGCACCGGGGAGCTGTTTTTT
TRBJ2-1,TRBD2,.,TRBV28,CASSPGEGFYNEQFF,TGTGCCAGCAGTCCCGGGGAGGGATTCTACAATGAGCAGTTCTTC
TRBJ2-3,.,.,TRBV5-1,CASRDWLGTDTQYF,TGCGCCAGCAGGGACTGGTTGGGGACAGATACGCAGTATTTT
TRBJ1-2,TRBD1,.,TRBV4-2,CASSDPQGIGYGYTF,TGTGCCAGCAGCGACCCACAGGGGATAGGCTATGGCTACACCTTC
TRBJ1-5,.,once,TRBV18,CASSPSTGWQPQHF,TGTGCCAGCTCACCGTCGACAGGATGGCAGCCCCAGCATTTT
TRBJ1-5,TRBD1,.,TRBV2,CASSWGQGLNQPQHF,TGTGCCAGCAGCTGGGGACAGGGCCTCAATCAGCCCCAGCATTTT
TRBJ1-2,.,few,TRBV4-3,CASSQDLRGWPGGYTF,TGCGCCAGCAGCCAAGATCTTAGGGGGTGGCCGGGTGGCTACACCTTC
TRBJ2-7,TRBD2,.,TRBV12-5,CASGSSLSLAGSSYEQYF,TGTGCTAGTGGTTCCTCGCTCTCTCTAGCGGGGTCTTCCTACGAGCAGTACTTC